A selection of T cell receptor beta chains follows, all from one sample in a study of blood T cell repertoires in COVID-19. Generated by immunoSEQ multiplex PCR, the TCRdb table keeps only in-frame clones and is missing some. Seen here are approximately 210,000 clones, more than 80% observed once, and the top ten hold 2.2%. The specimen was peripheral blood. These receptors originate from a man aged 30 to 45 who had recovered from COVID-19. The CDR3 runs from the conserved cysteine through the conserved F or W. A D gene is named only where the DNA matches it firmly. A clone size is listed for some rows: how often the clone was seen (once, few, many), or a class if it is expanded.

V	D	J	size	DNA	CDR3
TRBV6-5	NA	TRBJ2-7	NA	TGTGCCAGCAGTTCTGGATCGGGTGAGCAGTACTTC	CASSSGSGEQYF
TRBV5-1	NA	TRBJ1-4	NA	TGCGCCAGCAGCTCGGGGGGTACAGGGACTCTGTTTTTT	CASSSGGTGTLFF
TRBV7-9	TRBD2	TRBJ2-3	NA	TGTGCCAGCAGCCGTAGCGGGGGTACAGATACGCAGTATTTT	CASSRSGGTDTQYF
TRBV5-1	TRBD1	TRBJ1-2	NA	TGCGCCAGCAGCTTGGTACAGGGGGGACGGTATGGCTACACCTTC	CASSLVQGGRYGYTF
TRBV19	NA	TRBJ1-2	NA	TGTGCCAGTAGTTTATTGGGTTGGAGGGACTATGGCTACACCTTC	CASSLLGWRDYGYTF
TRBV12-3/TRBV12-4	NA	TRBJ1-1	NA	TGTGCCAGCAGTTTAGAACCCCCGAGCGGAGCTTTCTTT	CASSLEPPSGAFF
TRBV19	NA	TRBJ1-2	NA	TGTGCCAGTAGTAGCCCCCAAATCCAGGAAAACTATGGCTACACCTTC	CASSSPQIQENYGYTF
TRBV24-1	TRBD1	TRBJ1-1	once	TGTGCCACCCAATTCAGCGGACAGGTCATGAACACTGAAGCTTTCTTT	CATQFSGQVMNTEAFF
TRBV7-9	NA	TRBJ2-2	NA	TGTGCCAGCAGCTCCCGTAGCGATCAGGCAACCGGGGAGCTGTTTTTT	CASSSRSDQATGELFF
TRBV9	NA	TRBJ2-6	NA	TGTGCCAGCAGCGTAGGGCTAGATCTAAACGTCCTGACTTTC	CASSVGLDLNVLTF
TRBV21-1	NA	TRBJ1-1	NA	TGTGCCAGCAGTGCGGAAGGACAGGGACGGTGCGCTGAAGCTTTCTTT	CASSAEGQGRCAEAFF
TRBV9	TRBD1	TRBJ1-2	NA	TGTGCCAGCAGCGACCAAAGGGGGCACTATGGCTACACCTTC	CASSDQRGHYGYTF
TRBV5-1	NA	TRBJ1-1	few	TGCGCCAGCAGACTACCTCGGGATCCAGGGGTGAGAAGGCTTAAGAGCACTGAAGCTTTCTTT	CASRLPRDPGVRRLKSTEAFF
TRBV6-4	TRBD1	TRBJ2-2	once	TGTGCCAGCAGTGACGGGACAGGTTTCCCCGGGGAGCTGTTTTTT	CASSDGTGFPGELFF
TRBV24-1	NA	TRBJ2-3	NA	TGTGCCACCAAGGCAGGCCCGCCTGTAACAGATACGCAGTATTTT	CATKAGPPVTDTQYF
TRBV5-1	NA	TRBJ2-2	NA	TGCGCCAGCAGCTTGTTGGGGCTGGGGACCGGGGAGCTGTTTTTT	CASSLLGLGTGELFF
TRBV11-3	NA	TRBJ2-3	NA	TGTGCCAGCAGCCTTCAGGGGCCTGGCACAGATACGCAGTATTTT	CASSLQGPGTDTQYF
TRBV5-6	TRBD1	TRBJ2-7	NA	TGTGCCAGCAACACAGGGACAGGGATATACGAGCAGTACTTC	CASNTGTGIYEQYF
TRBV10-2	TRBD2	TRBJ2-5	NA	TGCGCCAGCAGAGGGACTAGCGGGGATGCCAAGGAGACCCAGTACTTC	CASRGTSGDAKETQYF
TRBV6-5	NA	TRBJ1-4	NA	TGTGCCAGCGTTGCAACTCCAACTAATGAAAAACTGTTTTTT	CASVATPTNEKLFF
TRBV5-1	TRBD2	TRBJ2-2	NA	TGCGCCAGCAGCTTGGCGCCTAGCGGGGGCCCCGGGGAGCTGTTTTTT	CASSLAPSGGPGELFF
TRBV5-1	TRBD1	TRBJ1-6	NA	TGCGCCAGCTCGGACAGGGGCAATTCACCCCTCCACTTT	CASSDRGNSPLHF
TRBV2	NA	TRBJ1-5	once	TGTGCCAGCAGTGGGGGGCGCAATCAGCCCCAGCATTTT	CASSGGRNQPQHF
TRBV9	NA	TRBJ1-1	NA	TGTGCCAGCAGCGTAAAGGGCACGGGAGTATTCTTT	CASSVKGTGVFF
TRBV10-3	TRBD1	TRBJ1-6	NA	TGTGCCATCAGTGAGGGGACAGGGGGGCATAATTCACCCCTCCACTTT	CAISEGTGGHNSPLHF
TRBV3-1/TRBV3-2	TRBD1	TRBJ1-3	once	TGTGCCAGCAGCCATGCCTCCGACAGGGGAGCTGGAAACACCATATATTTT	CASSHASDRGAGNTIYF
TRBV6-5	NA	TRBJ2-7	NA	TGTGCCAGCAGCTCAGGGGTTCGCCACGAGCAGTACTTC	CASSSGVRHEQYF
TRBV27	TRBD2	TRBJ2-1	NA	TGTGCCAGCAGTACCCAGGCGGGGGGATGGAATGAGCAGTTCTTC	CASSTQAGGWNEQFF
TRBV14	NA	TRBJ1-6	NA	TGTGCCAGCAGCCACGGCGGGGGTCCCCCGGGAAGGAATTCACCCCTCCACTTT	CASSHGGGPPGRNSPLHF